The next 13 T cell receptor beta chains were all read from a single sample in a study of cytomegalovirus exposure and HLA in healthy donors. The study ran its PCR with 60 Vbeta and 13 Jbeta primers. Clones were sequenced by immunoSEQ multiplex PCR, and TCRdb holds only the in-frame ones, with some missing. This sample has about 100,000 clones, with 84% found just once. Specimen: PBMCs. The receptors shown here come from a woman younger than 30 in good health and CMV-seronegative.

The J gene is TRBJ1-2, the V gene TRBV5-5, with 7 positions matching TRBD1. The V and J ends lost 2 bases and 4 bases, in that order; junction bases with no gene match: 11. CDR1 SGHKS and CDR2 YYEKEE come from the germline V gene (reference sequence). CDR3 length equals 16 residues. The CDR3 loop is CASSFSRQGLPYGYTF. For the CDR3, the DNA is TGTGCCAGCAGCTTTTCTAGACAGGGCCTTCCCTATGGCTACACCTTC.

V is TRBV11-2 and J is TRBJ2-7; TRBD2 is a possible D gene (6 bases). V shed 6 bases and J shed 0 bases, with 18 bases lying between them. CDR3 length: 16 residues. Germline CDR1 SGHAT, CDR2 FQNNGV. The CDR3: CASSLDGGKSSYEQYF. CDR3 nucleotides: TGTGCCAGCAGTCTAGATGGGGGGAAGAGCTCCTACGAGCAGTACTTC.

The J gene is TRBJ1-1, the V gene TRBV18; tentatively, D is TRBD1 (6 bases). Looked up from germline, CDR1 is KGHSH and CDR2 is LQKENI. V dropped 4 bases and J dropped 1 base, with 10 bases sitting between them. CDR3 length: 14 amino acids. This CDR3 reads CASSLIGGNTEAFF. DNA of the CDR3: TGTGCCAGCTCACTAATAGGGGGGAACACTGAAGCTTTCTTT.

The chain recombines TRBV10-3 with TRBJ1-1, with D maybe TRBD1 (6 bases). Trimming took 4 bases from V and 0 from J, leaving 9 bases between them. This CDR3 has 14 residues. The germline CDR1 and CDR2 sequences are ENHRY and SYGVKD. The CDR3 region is CAISGTVLNTEAFF. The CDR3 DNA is TGTGCCATCAGTGGGACAGTTTTGAACACTGAAGCTTTCTTT.

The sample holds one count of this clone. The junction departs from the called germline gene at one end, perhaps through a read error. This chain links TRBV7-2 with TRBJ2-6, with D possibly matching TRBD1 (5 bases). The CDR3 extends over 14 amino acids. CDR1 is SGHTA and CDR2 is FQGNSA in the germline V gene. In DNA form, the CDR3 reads TGTGCCAGCAGCTTAGTCGCTCAGGACAACGTTCTGACTTTC. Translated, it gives CASSLVAQDNVLTF.

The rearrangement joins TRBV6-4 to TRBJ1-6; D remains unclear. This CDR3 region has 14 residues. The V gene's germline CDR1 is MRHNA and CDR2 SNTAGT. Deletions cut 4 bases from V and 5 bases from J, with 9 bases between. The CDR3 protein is CASSASQDNSPLHF. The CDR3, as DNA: TGTGCCAGCAGTGCGAGTCAAGATAATTCACCCCTCCACTTT.

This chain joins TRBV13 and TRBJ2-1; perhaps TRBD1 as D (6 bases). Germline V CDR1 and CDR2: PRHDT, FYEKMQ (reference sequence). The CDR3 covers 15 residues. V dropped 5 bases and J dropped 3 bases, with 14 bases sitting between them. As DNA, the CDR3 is TGTGCCAGCAGCAAACCCGGGACAAGCTACAATGAGCAGTTCTTC. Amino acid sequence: CASSKPGTSYNEQFF.

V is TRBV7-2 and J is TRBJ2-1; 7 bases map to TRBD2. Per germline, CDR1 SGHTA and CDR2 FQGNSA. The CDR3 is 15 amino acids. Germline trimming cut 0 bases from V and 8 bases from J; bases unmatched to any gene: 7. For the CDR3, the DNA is TGTGCCAGCAGCTTAGCCCCTGGACTAGGCTATGAGCAGTTCTTC. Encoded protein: CASSLAPGLGYEQFF.

CDR3 loop: CASSLASGSYEQYF. The CDR3 DNA is TGTGCCAGCAGCTTAGCTAGCGGCTCCTACGAGCAGTACTTC. The J gene is TRBJ2-7, the V gene TRBV7-2; D is perhaps TRBD2 (6 bases). Germline V CDR1 and CDR2: SGHTA, FQGNSA. This CDR3 is built from 14 residues. The germline V and J ends were trimmed by 0 bases and 0 bases, with 6 bases remaining between them. The variable domain in full, with the rest retrieved from reference TRBV7-2 and TRBJ2-7, is GAGVSQSPSNKVTEKGKDVELRCDPISGHTALYWYRQSLGQGLEFLIYFQGNSAPDKSGLPSDRFSAERTGGSVSTLTIQRTQQEDSAVYLCASSLASGSYEQYFGPGTRLTVT.

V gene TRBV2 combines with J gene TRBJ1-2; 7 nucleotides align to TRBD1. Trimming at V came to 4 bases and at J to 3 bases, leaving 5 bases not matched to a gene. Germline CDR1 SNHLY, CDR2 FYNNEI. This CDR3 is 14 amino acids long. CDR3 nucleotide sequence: TGTGCCAGCAGTGTACAGGGGCGCGACTATGGCTACACCTTC. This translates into CASSVQGRDYGYTF.

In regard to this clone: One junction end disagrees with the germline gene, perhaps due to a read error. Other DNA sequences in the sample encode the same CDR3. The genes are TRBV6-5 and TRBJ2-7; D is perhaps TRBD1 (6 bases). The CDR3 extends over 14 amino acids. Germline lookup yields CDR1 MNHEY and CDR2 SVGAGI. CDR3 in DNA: TGCGCCAGCAGTTACTCGGAGGACAGCTACGAGCAGTACTTC. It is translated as CASSYSEDSYEQYF.

This chain's CDR3 is CASSSLAGGPYEQYF. As DNA, the CDR3 is TGCGCCAGCAGCTCCTTAGCGGGGGGACCCTACGAGCAGTACTTC. This chain connects TRBV5-1 to TRBJ2-5; 10 bases are shared with TRBD2. The DNA matches TRBJ2-7 better at its end, which makes the J call doubtful. Germline CDR1 and CDR2: SGHRS and YFSETQ. The CDR3 spans 15 residues.

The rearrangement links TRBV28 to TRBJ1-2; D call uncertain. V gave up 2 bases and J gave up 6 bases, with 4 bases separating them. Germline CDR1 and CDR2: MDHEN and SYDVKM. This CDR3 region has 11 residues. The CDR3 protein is CASSLRDGYTF. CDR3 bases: TGTGCCAGCAGTTTACGGGATGGCTACACCTTC.